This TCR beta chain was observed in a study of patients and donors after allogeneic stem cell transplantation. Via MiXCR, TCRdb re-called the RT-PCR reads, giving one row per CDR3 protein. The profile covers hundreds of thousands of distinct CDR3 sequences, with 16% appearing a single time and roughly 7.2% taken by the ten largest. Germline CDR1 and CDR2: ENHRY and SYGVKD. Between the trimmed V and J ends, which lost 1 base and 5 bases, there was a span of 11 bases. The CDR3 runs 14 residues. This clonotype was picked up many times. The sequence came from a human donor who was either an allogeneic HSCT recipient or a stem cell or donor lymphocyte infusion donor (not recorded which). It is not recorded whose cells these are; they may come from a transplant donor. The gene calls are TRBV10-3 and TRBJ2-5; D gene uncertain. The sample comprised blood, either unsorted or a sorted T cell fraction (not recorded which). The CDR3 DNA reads TGTGCCATCAGTGAGTGGCATCTGGCGGAGACCCAGTACTTC. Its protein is CAISEWHLAETQYF.